Presented here are 26 T cell receptor beta chains from one specimen sequenced in a study of blood T cell repertoires in COVID-19. Measured with immunoSEQ multiplex PCR; TCRdb has only the in-frame clones, and not every one. In the table there are 250,000 or so clones, 70% to 80% of which are singletons. Source material: peripheral blood. The receptor source for this set is a woman older than 75 with acute or convalescent COVID-19.

The chain carries TRBV12-3 or TRBV12-4 and TRBJ1-1, with D hard to call. The V end lost 7 bases, the J end lost 1 base, and 7 bases lay between the germline ends. CDR3 length equals 12 residues. The CDR3 region is CASTNWNTEAFF. Here the CDR3 DNA reads TGTGCCAGCACAAACTGGAACACTGAAGCTTTCTTT.

The rearrangement links TRBV5-8 to TRBJ1-1, with 10 bases fitting TRBD1. The trim removed 5 bases at V and 3 bases at J, leaving 7 bases unmatched. Germline CDR1 is SGHTS and CDR2 is YDEGEE. The CDR3 spans 15 residues. CDR3 nucleotides: TGTGCCAGCAGACCTCCGGGACAGGGGTACACTGAAGCTTTCTTT. It translates to CASRPPGQGYTEAFF.

This clone has only a few counts. This rearrangement joins TRBV19 to TRBJ2-1; TRBD1 is a possible D gene (5 bases). The CDR3 spans 16 residues. Germline V gives CDR1 LNHDA, CDR2 SQIVND (reference sequence). The V gene lost 1 base and the J gene lost 0 bases, with 10 bases spanning the gap. CDR3 DNA sequence: TGTGCCAGTAGTATAGGAACAGGTAACTCCTACAATGAGCAGTTCTTC. The encoded protein is CASSIGTGNSYNEQFF.

This clone appeared many times. The J gene is TRBJ2-7, the V gene TRBV4-3, with D possibly matching TRBD2 (6 bases). Germline-derived CDR1 and CDR2 are LGHNA and YSLEER. The CDR3 extends over 15 amino acids. Trimming removed 0 bases from V and 5 bases from J, with 14 bases in between. The CDR3 DNA reads TGCGCCAGCAGCCAAGAGGCGGGATCGATCCACGAGCAGTACTTC. The encoded protein is CASSQEAGSIHEQYF.

V is TRBV5-6 and J is TRBJ1-6, with unresolved D. V shed 0 bases and J shed 5 bases, with 3 bases lying between them. The CDR3 runs 13 residues. The germline V gene has CDR1 SGHDT and CDR2 YYEEEE. The CDR3, as DNA: TGTGCCAGCAGCTTGGCGGATAATTCACCCCTCCACTTT. It codes for CASSLADNSPLHF.

This clone showed up just a few times. The chain links TRBV6-1 to TRBJ1-6; 8 nucleotides agree with TRBD1. Looked up from germline, CDR1 is MNHNS and CDR2 is SASEGT. The CDR3 extends over 17 amino acids. Trimming at V came to 2 bases and at J to 1 base, leaving 4 bases not matched to a gene. The CDR3 region is CASSEIQGASYNSPLHF. Written as DNA, the CDR3 is TGTGCCAGCAGTGAAATTCAGGGGGCTTCCTATAATTCACCCCTCCACTTT.

The chain has TRBV25-1 and TRBJ2-2; possible D gene TRBD2, 5 bases. This CDR3 spans 15 amino acids. Germline V gene lookup returns CDR1 MGHDK and CDR2 SYGVNS. V lost 2 bases and J lost 0, with 7 bases in between. CDR3 protein: CASSEGGPNTGELFF. For the CDR3, the DNA is TGTGCCAGCAGTGAAGGAGGACCGAACACCGGGGAGCTGTTTTTT.

V usage is TRBV5-1 and J usage is TRBJ2-3, with 9 bases identical to TRBD2. The trim removed 7 bases at V and 2 bases at J, leaving 5 bases unmatched. The CDR3 loop spans 14 amino acids. In germline, CDR1 is SGHRS, CDR2 YFSETQ. The CDR3 coding sequence is TGCGCCAGCGGGGCTAGCGGGGCCACAGATACGCAGTATTTT. It encodes CASGASGATDTQYF.

The J gene is TRBJ1-1, the V gene TRBV5-6, with D unclear. Per the germline V gene, CDR1 is SGHDT and CDR2 is YYEEEE. This CDR3 is built from 14 residues. V dropped 4 bases and J dropped 0 bases, with 10 bases sitting between them. The CDR3 coding sequence is TGTGCCAGCAGCCATTACCTAATGAACACTGAAGCTTTCTTT. Residues: CASSHYLMNTEAFF.

This chain connects TRBV21-1 to TRBJ2-7; the DNA was not used to check the table's D call, TRBD1. TRBV21-1 counts as a pseudogene. The CDR3 spans 14 residues. Here the CDR3 DNA reads TGTGCCAGCAGCGCCCGGACAGGGGGATACGAGCAGTACTTC. Protein sequence: CASSARTGGYEQYF.

The rearrangement uses TRBV10-3 and TRBJ1-3; TRBD1 agrees at 9 bases. Germline lookup yields CDR1 ENHRY and CDR2 SYGVKD. The CDR3 covers 13 residues. V gave up 8 bases and J gave up 7 bases; unmatched junction bases: 6. The CDR3 nucleotides are TGTGCCATCGGTGGTGACAGGGGGAACACCATATATTTT. Translating it yields CAIGGDRGNTIYF.

The J gene is TRBJ2-7, the V gene TRBV15, with D perhaps matching TRBD1 (5 bases). The CDR3 extends over 15 amino acids. The germline CDR1 and CDR2 sequences are LNHNV and YYDKDF (reference sequence). The V end lost 0 bases, the J end lost 1 base, and 10 bases lay between the germline ends. The CDR3 spells CATSRDRTSSYEQYF. CDR3 DNA sequence: TGTGCCACCAGCAGAGACAGGACATCTTCCTACGAGCAGTACTTC. Filled out from reference TRBV15 and TRBJ2-7, the complete variable domain reads DAMVIQNPRYQVTQFGKPVTLSCSQTLNHNVMYWYQQKSSQAPKLLFHYYDKDFNNEADTPDNFQSRRPNTSFCFLDIRSPGLGDTAMYLCATSRDRTSSYEQYFGPGTRLTVT.

The chain uses TRBV6-6 and TRBJ2-7; TRBD1 matches 10 bases. The trim removed 7 bases at V and 5 bases at J, leaving 5 bases unmatched. The CDR3 loop spans 13 amino acids. The germline V gene has CDR1 MNHNY and CDR2 SVGAGI (reference sequence). DNA for the CDR3: TGTGCCAGCACAAGACAGGGGGCCCACGAGCAGTACTTC. The encoded protein is CASTRQGAHEQYF.

V gene TRBV18 combines with J gene TRBJ2-1, with a tentative D call TRBD2 (6 bases). The CDR3 sequence is 15 residues long. The V gene lost 5 bases and the J gene lost 6 bases, with 17 bases spanning the gap. The germline CDR1 and CDR2 sequences are KGHSH and LQKENI. The CDR3 DNA reads as TGTGCCAGCTCATCCCTAGCGTTTCCAGGCAATGAGCAGTTCTTC. Protein: CASSSLAFPGNEQFF.

The rearrangement links TRBV27 to TRBJ2-7; 7 bases map to TRBD2. V lost 6 bases and J lost 0; bases outside the gene matches: 8. CDR3 size: 15 residues. CDR1 and CDR2 (germline): MNHEY, SMNVEV (reference sequence). The CDR3 here is CASRTSGVSSYEQYF. In nucleotides, the CDR3 is TGTGCCAGCAGGACAAGCGGGGTTAGCTCCTACGAGCAGTACTTC.

The chain uses TRBV10-3 and TRBJ2-2, with a weak D call TRBD1 (6 bases). Germline CDR1 is ENHRY and CDR2 is SYGVKD. The CDR3 sequence is 15 residues long. The V end was cut by 5 bases, the J end by 4 bases, with 14 bases between. In DNA, the CDR3 is TGTGCCATCAGTCTCACAGGGTTGGGCACCGGGGAGCTGTTTTTT. This translates into CAISLTGLGTGELFF.

The V call is TRBV5-4, the J call TRBJ2-3; 13 bases line up with TRBD2. Germline loops: CDR1 SGHNT, CDR2 YYREEE (reference sequence). This CDR3 comprises 16 residues. J lost 3 bases, V lost 4 bases, and 5 bases had no gene match. In nucleotides, the CDR3 is TGTGCCAGCAGCCGGACTAGCGGGAGAGTTACAGATACGCAGTATTTT. Translated: CASSRTSGRVTDTQYF.

J is TRBJ2-1 and V is TRBV9; 9 nucleotides match TRBD2. After removal of 2 bases from V and 4 bases from J, the junction contained 7 bases not matched to a gene. This CDR3 contains 16 residues. The V gene's germline CDR1 is SGDLS and CDR2 YYNGEE. CDR3 protein: CASSVLPSGAYNEQFF. CDR3 sequence (DNA): TGTGCCAGCAGCGTCCTTCCTAGCGGGGCATACAATGAGCAGTTCTTC.

V and J are TRBV4-3 and TRBJ2-1, with TRBD2 identical over 14 bases. In germline, CDR1 is LGHNA, CDR2 YSLEER. The CDR3 spans 18 residues. The trim removed 2 bases at V and 0 bases at J, leaving 3 bases unmatched. CDR3 residues: CASSQRTSGGSSYNEQFF. The CDR3, as DNA: TGCGCCAGCAGCCAAAGGACTAGCGGGGGGAGCTCCTACAATGAGCAGTTCTTC.

The rearrangement uses TRBV2 and TRBJ2-1, with 9 bases aligning to TRBD2. V trimming: 8 bases; J trimming: 9 bases; junction bases outside the gene matches: 5. The CDR3 sequence is 12 residues long. Per germline, CDR1 SNHLY and CDR2 FYNNEI. CDR3 sequence: CASRAGGTEQFF. CDR3 coding DNA: TGTGCCAGCCGAGCGGGGGGTACTGAGCAGTTCTTC.

CDR3 sequence reads: CASSIVGLADNEQFF. DNA for the CDR3: TGTGCCAGTAGTATTGTGGGACTAGCGGACAATGAGCAGTTCTTC. The chain employs TRBV19 and TRBJ2-1; TRBD2 aligns across 11 bases. The CDR3 has 15 amino acids. V trimming: 3 bases; J trimming: 5 bases; junction bases outside the gene matches: 3. Germline values: CDR1 LNHDA, CDR2 SQIVND (reference sequence).

The J gene is TRBJ2-3, the V gene TRBV4-1; tentative D call: TRBD1 (6 bases). The V and J ends lost 1 base and 5 bases respectively, with 13 bases between them. The CDR3 extends over 15 amino acids. Germline values: CDR1 MGHRA, CDR2 YSYEKL. CDR3 coding DNA: TGCGCCAGCAGCCAAGGGGGACAATGGAGAGATACGCAGTATTTT. Protein: CASSQGGQWRDTQYF.

This clone was detected once. This rearrangement joins TRBV29-1 to TRBJ1-5; weak D call: TRBD1 (6 bases). The CDR3 is made up of 12 amino acids. Looked up from germline, CDR1 is SQVTM and CDR2 is ANQGSEA. The germline V and J ends were trimmed by 5 bases and 3 bases, with 8 bases remaining between them. The CDR3 sequence is CSVQGHNQPQHF. The CDR3, as DNA: TGCAGCGTTCAGGGGCACAATCAGCCCCAGCATTTT. The entire variable domain, with the rest obtained from reference TRBV29-1 and TRBJ1-5, is as follows: SAVISQKPSRDICQRGTSLTIQCQVDSQVTMMFWYRQQPGQSLTLIATANQGSEATYESGFVIDKFPISRPNLTFSTLTVSNMSPEDSSIYLCSVQGHNQPQHFGDGTRLSIL.

The V call is TRBV6-5, the J call TRBJ2-6; 8 positions match TRBD1. Trimming removed 5 bases from V and 1 base from J; junction bases left unmatched: 1. Germline V CDR1 and CDR2: MNHEY, SVGAGI. This CDR3 region has 15 residues. The CDR3 nucleotides are TGTGCCAGCAGTCGGACAGGGTCTGGGGCCAACGTCCTGACTTTC. The encoded protein is CASSRTGSGANVLTF.

The chain couples TRBV2 to TRBJ1-2; 10 nucleotides agree with TRBD1. Germline loops: CDR1 SNHLY, CDR2 FYNNEI. The length of the CDR3 is 13 residues. Germline trimming cut 7 bases from V and 6 bases from J; bases unmatched to any gene: 5. The CDR3 region is CASTMTGGNGYTF. DNA of the CDR3: TGTGCCAGCACTATGACAGGGGGCAATGGCTACACCTTC. Supplemented by reference TRBV2 and TRBJ1-2, the full variable domain reads EPEVTQTPSHQVTQMGQEVILRCVPISNHLYFYWYRQILGQKVEFLVSFYNNEISEKSEIFDDQFSVERPDGSNFTLKIRSTKLEDSAMYFCASTMTGGNGYTFGSGTRLTVV.

This clone has just one count. V gene TRBV28 combines with J gene TRBJ1-6; a possible D gene is TRBD1 (6 bases). CDR3 length equals 16 residues. Trimming took off 6 bases at V and 1 base at J, with 13 bases between the two ends. Germline CDR1 is MDHEN and CDR2 is SYDVKM. This CDR3 is CASRGGRRSYNSPLHF. The CDR3 coding sequence is TGTGCCAGCAGGGGGGGGCGAAGATCCTATAATTCACCCCTCCACTTT.